The following is a T cell receptor beta chain sequence with its context. Its antigen is still unknown. The sample is drawn from a study of shared clonotypes between healthy human individuals. Germline V gives CDR1 MNHEY, CDR2 SVGAGI. Trimming removed 8 bases from V and 0 bases from J; junction bases left unmatched: 3. This CDR3 is 14 amino acids long. Study findings and constraints: Memory subsets generally showed lower estimated richness than naive subsets. A handful of donors had 4% to 5% of their naive CD4 clonotypes in common.

CD45RO-negative cells were positively selected for CCR7, leaving out terminally differentiated effector memory CD45RA+ cells. This table comes from immunoSEQ multiplex PCR, and its TCRdb copy is limited to in-frame clones, with some not included. The data hold approximately 2,200,000 clones, with just over 90% observed a single time. The source is a man between 18 and 35 years old in good health. Some clones in this sample may be carry-over from other donors' samples. The V gene is TRBV6-5, the J gene TRBJ2-2, with 7 bases identical to TRBD2. Sequencing was performed on naive CD8+ T cells from PBMCs. CDR3: CASGLVANTGELFF. CDR3 nucleotides: TGTGCCAGCGGACTAGTCGCGAACACCGGGGAGCTGTTTTTT.